This T cell receptor (beta chain) was identified in a study of a mutant IDH1 vaccine in newly diagnosed glioma. The time point: baseline, week 1 (first vaccination visit). Treatment noted: pre-vaccination baseline after standard-of-care therapy. V gave up 5 bases and J gave up 1 base; unmatched junction bases: 5. The V gene's germline CDR1 is SQVTM and CDR2 ANQGSEA. The CDR3 runs to 14 residues. Profiled with immunoSEQ multiplex PCR; TCRdb holds only in-frame clones, not every one. This repertoire shows more than 80,000 clones, approximately 83% found once; its top ten account for 6% to 9.5%. The TCR comes from a woman between 50 and 59 years old with glioma. Here the sequenced sample was PBMCs, taken from a glioma patient treated with radiotherapy, temozolomide or both. V and J are TRBV29-1 and TRBJ1-1; 9 nucleotides align to TRBD1. The CDR3 region has the DNA TGCAGCGTTTTAGTACAGGGGGCGAACACTGAAGCTTTCTTT. Protein product: CSVLVQGANTEAFF. Full variable domain (rest looked up from reference TRBV29-1 and TRBJ1-1): SAVISQKPSRDICQRGTSLTIQCQVDSQVTMMFWYRQQPGQSLTLIATANQGSEATYESGFVIDKFPISRPNLTFSTLTVSNMSPEDSSIYLCSVLVQGANTEAFFGQGTRLTVV.